Listed here is a single T cell receptor beta chain. The antigen is undetermined. The CDR3 loop spans 15 amino acids. Trimming removed 0 bases at V and 0 bases at J, with 8 bases between. Germline lookup yields CDR1 MNHEY and CDR2 SMNVEV (reference sequence). The source of the sample is a study of response to subunit inactivated influenza vaccine. TCRdb reprocessed the RT-PCR reads via MiXCR and lists one record per CDR3 protein. The sample has about 310,000 distinct CDR3 sequences; about a fifth are singletons. Whole-study results and caveats: The study's authors posited that every seasonal influenza vaccination enlists few new T cells.

The receptor was isolated from a man aged 45-69 years who received an inactivated influenza vaccine. Here the sequenced sample was PBMCs from blood, taken about 20 months after vaccination. The genes are TRBV27 and TRBJ1-1; perhaps TRBD1 as D (5 bases). For the CDR3, the DNA is TGTGCCAGCAGTTTATCTTTGGGGGTGAACACTGAAGCTTTCTTT. Residues: CASSLSLGVNTEAFF.